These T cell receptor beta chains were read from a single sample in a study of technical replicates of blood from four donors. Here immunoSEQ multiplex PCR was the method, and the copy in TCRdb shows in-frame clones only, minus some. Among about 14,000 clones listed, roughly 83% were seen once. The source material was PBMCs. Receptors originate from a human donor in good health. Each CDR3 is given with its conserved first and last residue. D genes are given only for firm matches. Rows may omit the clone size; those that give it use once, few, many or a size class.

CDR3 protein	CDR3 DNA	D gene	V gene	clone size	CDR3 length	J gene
CASSKVEATLFEQYF	TGTGCCAGCAGCAAAGTTGAGGCTACCCTGTTCGAGCAGTACTTC	NA	TRBV21-1	NA	15	TRBJ2-7
CASSIEVSFSADTQYF	TGTGCCAGTAGTATAGAGGTTTCCTTTAGCGCAGATACGCAGTATTTT	NA	TRBV19	NA	16	TRBJ2-3
CASSDLAGEGHEQYF	TGTGCCAGCAGTGATTTAGCAGGGGAAGGCCACGAGCAGTACTTC	NA	TRBV6-1	medium-sized	15	TRBJ2-7
CASLSPGQVSYEQYF	TGTGCCAGCCTCTCCCCGGGACAGGTCTCCTACGAGCAGTACTTC	TRBD1	TRBV28	NA	15	TRBJ2-7
CAWSVDTLLGTEAFF	TGTGCCTGGAGTGTGGACACTCTATTAGGCACTGAAGCTTTCTTT	NA	TRBV30	few	15	TRBJ1-1
CASSQEGAKTSGDNEQFF	TGCGCCAGCAGCCAAGAAGGAGCCAAAACCTCCGGGGACAATGAGCAGTTCTTC	NA	TRBV4-1	NA	18	TRBJ2-1
CASSPGQGHDEQFF	TGTGCCAGCAGCCCGGGACAGGGGCACGATGAGCAGTTCTTC	TRBD1	TRBV5-6	NA	14	TRBJ2-1
CASSATTLSSYNEQFF	TGTGCCAGCAGCGCAACCACTCTAAGCTCCTACAATGAGCAGTTCTTC	NA	TRBV5-6	NA	16	TRBJ2-1
CASSFGTGNEQYF	TGTGCCAGTAGTTTCGGGACAGGGAACGAGCAGTACTTC	TRBD1	TRBV19	NA	13	TRBJ2-7
CASRPLAGGEQFF	TGTGCCAGCAGGCCACTAGCGGGAGGGGAGCAGTTCTTC	TRBD2	TRBV6-5	NA	13	TRBJ2-1
CAISPQQETQYF	TGTGCCATCAGCCCACAGCAAGAGACCCAGTACTTC	NA	TRBV10-3	NA	12	TRBJ2-5
CAIRPSDGGKRDTQYF	TGTGCCATCAGGCCCTCCGACGGGGGTAAGAGGGATACGCAGTATTTT	NA	TRBV10-3	NA	16	TRBJ2-3
CASSLNLETGGYEQYF	TGTGCCAGCAGTTTAAATTTAGAGACAGGGGGCTACGAGCAGTACTTC	TRBD1	TRBV28	few	16	TRBJ2-7
CASSQPRQAEETQYF	TGCGCCAGCAGCCAACCGCGCCAAGCGGAGGAGACCCAGTACTTC	NA	TRBV4-1	NA	15	TRBJ2-5
CASSRDSRSTGELFF	TGTGCCAGCAGTCGGGACTCCCGGTCCACCGGGGAGCTGTTTTTT	NA	TRBV5-4	NA	15	TRBJ2-2
CASRLGQGGGYTF	TGTGCCAGCAGACTGGGACAGGGTGGAGGCTACACCTTC	TRBD1	TRBV6-5	NA	13	TRBJ1-2
CAWSAGGSTAYNEQFF	TGTGCCTGGAGTGCGGGCGGGAGTACGGCCTACAATGAGCAGTTCTTC	TRBD2	TRBV30	NA	16	TRBJ2-1
CSVEAQGARVSYF	TGCAGCGTTGAAGCACAGGGGGCGCGGGTTTCGTACTTC	TRBD1	TRBV29-1	NA	13	TRBJ2-5
CAWAPPGQVHGYTF	TGTGCCTGGGCCCCCCCGGGACAGGTACATGGCTACACCTTC	TRBD1	TRBV30	NA	14	TRBJ1-2
CASSLEGQPTDTQYF	TGCGCCAGCAGCTTGGAGGGACAACCCACAGATACGCAGTATTTT	NA	TRBV5-1	NA	15	TRBJ2-3
CASQQGHEYNEQFF	TGCGCCAGCCAACAGGGGCACGAATACAATGAGCAGTTCTTC	TRBD1	TRBV5-1	NA	14	TRBJ2-1
CASRPGQISNQPQHF	TGTGCCAGCAGACCCGGACAGATAAGCAATCAGCCCCAGCATTTT	NA	TRBV27	NA	15	TRBJ1-5
CASSPGPTFNQPQHF	TGTGCCAGCAGTCCTGGCCCAACCTTCAATCAGCCCCAGCATTTT	NA	TRBV2	NA	15	TRBJ1-5
CASRPTGLNTEAFF	TGTGCCAGCAGGCCGACAGGCCTTAACACTGAAGCTTTCTTT	NA	TRBV27	once	14	TRBJ1-1
CAWNEGARNQPQHF	TGTGCCTGGAATGAAGGGGCTCGGAATCAGCCCCAGCATTTT	NA	TRBV30	NA	14	TRBJ1-5
CAWETGAQGGELFF	TGTGCCTGGGAAACAGGGGCCCAGGGCGGGGAGCTGTTTTTT	TRBD1	TRBV30	NA	14	TRBJ2-2
CASSLVAGGRTGELFF	TGTGCCAGCAGCTTAGTAGCGGGAGGACGAACCGGGGAGCTGTTTTTT	TRBD2	TRBV11-2	NA	16	TRBJ2-2
CASSHRDRGYNEQFF	TGTGCCAGCAGCCACCGGGACAGGGGCTACAATGAGCAGTTCTTC	TRBD1	TRBV11-2	NA	15	TRBJ2-1
CASSSLGTGVVGELFF	TGTGCCAGCAGCTCGTTGGGGACAGGGGTCGTCGGGGAGCTGTTTTTT	TRBD1	TRBV5-6	once	16	TRBJ2-2
CASSGGTSGDDEQFF	TGTGCCAGCAGTGGCGGGACTAGCGGGGACGATGAGCAGTTCTTC	TRBD2	TRBV6-1	NA	15	TRBJ2-1
CASSNTGGDTQYF	TGTGCCAGCAGCAACACAGGGGGCGATACGCAGTATTTT	TRBD1	TRBV7-9	NA	13	TRBJ2-3
CASSLELREGTDTQYF	TGCGCCAGCAGCTTGGAGTTGCGGGAGGGCACAGATACGCAGTATTTT	TRBD2	TRBV5-1	NA	16	TRBJ2-3
CASTPSGSETQYF	TGTGCCAGCACTCCCAGCGGGAGTGAGACCCAGTACTTC	TRBD2	TRBV6-1	NA	13	TRBJ2-5
CASSDRFYGYTF	TGTGCCAGCAGCGACAGGTTCTATGGCTACACCTTC	NA	TRBV6-5	NA	12	TRBJ1-2
CASSLGSTNEKLFF	TGCGCCAGCAGCCTAGGGAGCACTAATGAAAAACTGTTTTTT	NA	TRBV5-1	NA	14	TRBJ1-4
CSASGLAVNEQFF	TGCAGCGCCTCGGGACTAGCGGTCAATGAGCAGTTCTTC	TRBD2	TRBV29-1	NA	13	TRBJ2-1
CASTYGPYGYTF	TGTGCCAGCACCTACGGTCCCTATGGCTACACCTTC	NA	TRBV28	NA	12	TRBJ1-2
CASSQDFPPGTGVDTQYF	TGCGCCAGCAGCCAAGATTTTCCGCCCGGGACAGGGGTAGATACGCAGTATTTT	TRBD1	TRBV4-1	NA	18	TRBJ2-3
CASSRGGSNTEAFF	TGTGCCAGCAGCCGGGGAGGGAGTAACACTGAAGCTTTCTTT	NA	TRBV28	NA	14	TRBJ1-1
CAWSVRGRSNQPQHF	TGTGCCTGGAGTGTACGAGGGAGAAGCAATCAGCCCCAGCATTTT	NA	TRBV30	NA	15	TRBJ1-5
CASSPGAPWTQYF	TGTGCCAGCAGCCCAGGGGCCCCATGGACCCAGTACTTC	NA	TRBV7-9	NA	13	TRBJ2-5
CATKQGTGWTDTQYF	TGCGCCACCAAGCAGGGGACAGGGTGGACAGATACGCAGTATTTT	TRBD1	TRBV5-1	once	15	TRBJ2-3
CASSPPVGGESPEQYF	TGTGCCAGCAGCCCCCCGGTGGGGGGAGAGTCTCCCGAGCAGTACTTC	NA	TRBV4-2	NA	16	TRBJ2-7
CASSRTQGIEKLFF	TGTGCCAGCAGCCGAACACAGGGTATCGAAAAACTGTTTTTT	NA	TRBV14	NA	14	TRBJ1-4
CASSESQPPGREQFF	TGCGCCAGCAGTGAGTCGCAGCCCCCTGGGCGAGAGCAGTTCTTC	NA	TRBV10-1	NA	15	TRBJ2-1
CASSWRQGVNQPQHF	TGTGCCAGCAGTTGGCGACAGGGGGTTAATCAGCCCCAGCATTTT	TRBD1	TRBV27	NA	15	TRBJ1-5
CASSLGAGLQETQYF	TGTGCCAGCAGCTTAGGGGCAGGATTACAAGAGACCCAGTACTTC	NA	TRBV7-9	NA	15	TRBJ2-5
CASSYGTSGGGEQFF	TGTGCCAGCAGTTATGGGACTAGCGGGGGGGGTGAGCAGTTCTTC	TRBD2	TRBV6-6	once	15	TRBJ2-1